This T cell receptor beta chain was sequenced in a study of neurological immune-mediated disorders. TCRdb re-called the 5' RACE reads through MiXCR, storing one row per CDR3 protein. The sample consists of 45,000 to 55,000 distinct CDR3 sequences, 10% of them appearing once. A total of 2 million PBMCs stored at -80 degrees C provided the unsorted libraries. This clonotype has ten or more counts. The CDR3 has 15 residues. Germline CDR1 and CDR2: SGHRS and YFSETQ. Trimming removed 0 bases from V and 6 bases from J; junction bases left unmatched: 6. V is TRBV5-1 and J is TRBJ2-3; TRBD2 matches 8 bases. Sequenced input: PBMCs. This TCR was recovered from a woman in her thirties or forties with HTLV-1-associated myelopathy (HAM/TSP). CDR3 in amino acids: CASSLDPGGLDTQYF. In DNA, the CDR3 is TGCGCCAGCAGCTTGGATCCGGGGGGGCTCGATACGCAGTATTTT.